This T cell receptor beta chain stems from a study of radiotherapy plus CTLA-4 blockade in lung cancer. Produced via immunoSEQ multiplex PCR; TCRdb's table is partial and in-frame only. The sample gives 25,000 to 40,000 clones, approximately 70% of which show up once; approximately 3.8% is in the top ten. Chemo-refractory metastatic non-small-cell lung cancer patients received focal radiation with ipilimumab CTLA-4 blockade. Comment on this clone: Antigen specificity is unknown.

The CDR3 runs to 15 residues. V dropped 5 bases and J dropped 7 bases, with 22 bases sitting between them. Study-level points and caveats: Radiotherapy with ipilimumab was followed by blood expansion of tumor-derived clones.

Sequencing was performed on peripheral blood, taken from a patient treated with radiotherapy plus ipilimumab. The chain employs TRBV5-3 and TRBJ2-7; D gene uncertain. TRBV5-3 is an open reading frame, and its role is uncertain. This sequence was found in a human donor with non-small cell lung cancer who had stable disease on radiotherapy plus ipilimumab. This CDR3 is CARRSYKSQLQEQYF. DNA for the CDR3: TGTGCCAGAAGGAGTTATAAAAGCCAGTTACAGGAGCAGTACTTC.